These 22 T cell receptor beta chains share one sample of origin, sequenced in a study of T cells in women clearing cervical HPV infection. Sequenced by immunoSEQ multiplex PCR; TCRdb stores in-frame clones only, minus some. The sample data list some 16,000 clones. Material: blood buffy coat. These receptors were taken from a woman aged 18 to 75 with a cervical HPV16 infection that either progressed to CIN3+ or cleared (not recorded which).

With regard to this clone: The CDR3 end falls 3 residues outside the read, so it is completed with the germline J gene. The rearrangement uses TRBV19 and TRBJ2-5; D might be TRBD1 (6 bases). CDR1 is LNHDA, CDR2 SQIVND, per germline (reference sequence). Trimming removed 5 bases from V and 5 bases from J, with 18 bases in between. The CDR3 covers 15 residues. The CDR3 region is CASSARRDKEETQYF. CDR3 DNA, as far as it was read: TGTGCCAGTAGTGCCCGCCGGGACAAAGAGGAGACC.

Note on this clone: The read gets to within 3 residues of the CDR3 end, and the germline J gene fills in the rest. V is TRBV7-7 and J is TRBJ2-7, with 10 bases identical to TRBD1. The germline gives CDR1 SSHAT, CDR2 FNYEAQ (reference sequence). The CDR3 consists of 15 residues. The trim removed 1 base at V and 3 bases at J, leaving 3 bases unmatched. CDR3 residues: CASSLGGQGHYEQYF. Incomplete CDR3 DNA: TGTGCCAGCAGCTTAGGGGGACAGGGGCACTACGAG.

In the case of this clone: The CDR3 goes on 3 residues after the read ends, and that part is filled in from the germline J gene. The rearrangement joins TRBV6-4 to TRBJ2-7; 12 bases are shared with TRBD2. This CDR3 has 14 amino acids. Germline CDR1 MRHNA, CDR2 SNTAGT. The junction had 6 bases not matched to a gene; V was cut back by 8 bases and J by 4 bases. The CDR3 loop is CASPLAGGPYEQYF. The CDR3 DNA, read in part, is TGTGCCAGCCCACTAGCGGGGGGCCCTTACGAG.

A remark on this clone: From the germline J gene comes the end of the CDR3, since the read stops 3 residues before it. The chain combines TRBV19 with TRBJ1-2; perhaps TRBD1 as D (6 bases). The germline V gene encodes CDR1 LNHDA and CDR2 SQIVND (reference sequence). CDR3 length: 15 amino acids. CDR3 residues: CASSIVGGLYNDYTF. The DNA read from the CDR3 is TGTGCCAGTAGTATTGTGGGGGGGCTCTACAATGAC.

Incomplete CDR3 DNA: TGCGCCAGCAGCCAGGATACACCGGGACTAGCGGGAGACGAG. It specifies CASSQDTPGLAGDE. The CDR3 in full is CASSQDTPGLAGDEQYF. The chain uses TRBV4-1 and TRBJ2-7; the match to TRBD2 covers 14 bases. The read falls 3 residues short of the CDR3 end, and the missing part is taken from the germline J gene. The CDR3 has 17 amino acids. With V trimmed by 3 bases and J by 5 bases, 9 bases remained unmatched. Germline V gene lookup returns CDR1 MGHRA and CDR2 YSYEKL.

In regard to this clone: The read falls 3 residues short of the CDR3 end, and the missing part is taken from the germline J gene. The chain carries TRBV5-3 and TRBJ2-3; TRBD2 agrees at 11 bases. TRBV5-3 carries the ORF label, with uncertain function. The CDR3 totals 17 residues. The CDR3 DNA, read in part, is TGTGCAACAAGCGGCGGGTTAGCGGGAGGGGACACAGATACG. Translation: CATSGGLAGGDTDT. The whole CDR3 region reads CATSGGLAGGDTDTQYF.

About this clone itself: One end of the junction fails to match germline, which may point to a read error. The read ends 3 residues shy of where the CDR3 ends; the end is completed using the germline J gene. The same CDR3 can be traced to other DNA sequences in this sample. This chain uses TRBV6-1 with TRBJ1-3; D is uncertain. Germline values: CDR1 MNHNS, CDR2 SASEGT. The CDR3 contains 13 residues. CDR3 DNA (partial): TGTGCCAGCAGTGAGAGGACTGGAAACACG. Protein sequence: CASSERTGNT. The entire CDR3 protein is CASSERTGNTIYF.

Notes on this clone: The read terminates 3 residues ahead of where the CDR3 ends, so the germline J gene completes it. This chain joins TRBV7-2 and TRBJ2-5, with unresolved D. Trimming removed 5 bases from V and 4 bases from J, with 5 bases in between. This CDR3 is 11 amino acids long. Looked up from germline, CDR1 is SGHTA and CDR2 is FQGNSA. The CDR3 is CASSTGETQYF. Incomplete CDR3 DNA: TGTGCCAGCAGCACGGGAGAGACC.

As for this clone: The observed sequence ends 3 residues before the CDR3 terminus, with the missing tail filled in from the germline J gene. The chain uses TRBV7-3 and TRBJ2-3, with 8 nucleotides matching TRBD1. Germline lookup yields CDR1 SGHTA and CDR2 FQGTGA. The V and J ends lost 4 bases and 6 bases, in that order; junction bases with no gene match: 6. CDR3 size: 14 residues. The sequenced part of the CDR3 DNA is TGTGCCAGCAGCTCAGGGGGCAAATCCGATACG. It specifies CASSSGGKSDT. The full-length CDR3 reads as CASSSGGKSDTQYF.

Note on this clone: The read gets to within 3 residues of the CDR3 end, and the germline J gene fills in the rest. V and J are TRBV2 and TRBJ2-3; D remains unclear. Between the trimmed V and J ends, which lost 3 bases and 2 bases, there was a span of 9 bases. The CDR3 is 14 residues long. Germline CDR1 reads SNHLY; CDR2 reads FYNNEI. CDR3 sequence reads: CASSDMTSTDTQYF. The part of the CDR3 DNA that was read is TGTGCCAGCAGTGATATGACATCCACAGATACG.

On this clone itself: The read falls 3 residues short of the CDR3 end, and the missing part is taken from the germline J gene. The chain combines TRBV5-8 with TRBJ2-5, with a tentative D call TRBD1 (5 bases). CDR1 and CDR2 from the germline V gene are SGHTS and YDEGEE. V was cut by 1 base and J by 3 bases, with 7 bases left in between. The CDR3 covers 13 residues. The DNA read from the CDR3 is TGTGCCAGCAGCTTGTCAGGGAAAGAGACC. Translated: CASSLSGKET. The whole CDR3 protein reads CASSLSGKETQYF.

Regarding this clone: One junction end does not reproduce the germline sequence, and a read error may be involved. The read comes to an end 3 residues before the CDR3 does, leaving the germline J gene to fill in the end. The sample carries other DNA sequences with the same CDR3. The rearrangement joins TRBV23-1 to TRBJ1-3; possibly TRBD1 for D (5 bases). TRBV23-1 counts as an open reading frame of uncertain function. There are 18 residues in the CDR3. The sequenced part of the CDR3 DNA is TGCGCCAGCTTCTTCGGCGGGGGAAGGGCCCTCTCTGGAAACACG. It codes for CASFFGGGRALSGNT. The full CDR3 is CASFFGGGRALSGNTIYF.

To note about this clone: The CDR3 end is not reached by the read, which stops 3 residues before it; the germline J gene fills it in. The chain uses TRBV27 and TRBJ2-5; TRBD2 matches at 8 bases. The V and J ends lost 5 bases and 5 bases, in that order; junction bases with no gene match: 1. This CDR3 has 12 residues. The germline V gene encodes CDR1 MNHEY and CDR2 SMNVEV (reference sequence). The CDR3 DNA, read in part, is TGTGCCAGCAGTCCGGGGGGGGAGACC. It is translated as CASSPGGET. The full CDR3 sequence reads CASSPGGETQYF.

This clone is called medium-sized based on its frequency. The CDR3 extends 3 residues past the end of the read, so its final part is completed from the germline J gene. The rearrangement links TRBV9 to TRBJ2-2; 11 bases are shared with TRBD2. The germline V gene encodes CDR1 SGDLS and CDR2 YYNGEE. V lost 3 bases and J lost 8; bases outside the gene matches: 9. The CDR3 has 16 amino acids. CDR3 sequence reads: CASSGTSGGVEGELFF. The sequenced part of the CDR3 DNA is TGTGCCAGCAGCGGAACTAGCGGGGGAGTTGAAGGGGAG.

Notes on this clone: From the germline J gene comes the end of the CDR3, since the read stops 3 residues before it. The V and J genes are TRBV6-2 or TRBV6-3 and TRBJ2-7; D uncertain. The CDR3 consists of 13 residues. Germline CDR1 reads MNHEY; CDR2 reads SVGEGT. The V end was cut by 6 bases, the J end by 0 bases, with 9 bases between. The sequenced CDR3 bases are TGTGCCAGCAGCGGAGACACCTCCTACGAG. This codes for CASSGDTSYE. The CDR3 as a whole reads CASSGDTSYEQYF.

Concerning this clone: The CDR3 extends 3 residues past the end of the read, so its final part is completed from the germline J gene. This rearrangement joins TRBV6-2 or TRBV6-3 to TRBJ2-7, with 9 bases aligning to TRBD1. Per the germline V gene, CDR1 is MNHEY and CDR2 is SVGEGT. The V and J ends lost 2 bases and 2 bases, in that order; junction bases with no gene match: 1. The CDR3 is 14 amino acids. The DNA read from the CDR3 is TGTGCCAGCAGTTACGGACAGGGGCCCTACGAG. Encoded protein: CASSYGQGPYE. The whole CDR3 protein is CASSYGQGPYEQYF.

As to this clone: At one end the junction does not follow the germline gene, possibly because of a read error. The read ends 3 residues before the CDR3 terminus; that terminus is restored from the germline J gene. In the same sample, other DNA sequences code for this CDR3. The chain carries TRBV19 and TRBJ1-3; D perhaps matches TRBD1 (5 bases). This CDR3 contains 15 residues. Germline V gene lookup returns CDR1 LNHDA and CDR2 SQIVND (reference sequence). The sequenced part of the CDR3 DNA is TGTGCCAGTAGTAACCGGGACTACTCTGGAAACACA. This gives the protein CASSNRDYSGNT. The CDR3 reads in full as CASSNRDYSGNTIYF.

Concerning this clone itself: Coverage ceases 3 residues before the CDR3 finishes, and the germline J gene fills in the end. J is TRBJ2-7 and V is TRBV5-6; D call uncertain. This CDR3 spans 13 amino acids. Germline V gene data show CDR1 as SGHDT and CDR2 as YYEEEE. Trimming took off 1 base at V and 3 bases at J, with 8 bases between the two ends. The DNA read from the CDR3 is TGTGCCAGCAGCTTGCGACAAGTCTACGAG. It is translated as CASSLRQVYE. In full, the CDR3 is CASSLRQVYEQYF. Based on the CDR3 plus reference TRBV5-6 and TRBJ2-7, the full variable domain is DAGVTQSPTHLIKTRGQQVTLRCSPKSGHDTVSWYQQALGQGPQFIFQYYEEEERQRGNFPDRFSGHQFPNYSSELNVNALLLGDSALYLCASSLRQVYEQYFGPGTRLTVT.

Concerning this clone: The read ends 3 residues early relative to the CDR3; the germline J gene fills the gap. The gene calls are TRBV7-6 and TRBJ2-5; D remains ambiguous. The germline V and J ends were trimmed by 5 bases and 3 bases, with 4 bases remaining between them. The CDR3 consists of 11 residues. Germline assignment: CDR1 SGHVS and CDR2 FNYEAQ. CDR3 amino acids: CASSTKETQYF. The part of the CDR3 DNA that was read is TGTGCCAGCAGCACAAAAGAGACC. Full variable domain (remainder filled in from reference TRBV7-6 and TRBJ2-5): GAGVSQSPRYKVTKRGQDVALRCDPISGHVSLYWYRQALGQGPEFLTYFNYEAQQDKSGLPNDRFSAERPEGSISTLTIQRTEQRDSAMYRCASSTKETQYFGPGTRLLVL.

To note about this clone: The DNA ends 3 residues before the CDR3 does, and the rest of the CDR3 is filled in from the germline J gene. Distinct nucleotide sequences in the sample also encode this CDR3. The chain uses TRBV12-3 or TRBV12-4 and TRBJ2-5; 13 nucleotides line up with TRBD2. With 2 bases clipped from V and 4 bases from J, the junction kept 1 base outside the gene matches. The length of the CDR3 is 15 residues. The DNA read from the CDR3 is TGTGCCAGCAGTTTAACTAGCGGGAGGGGAGAGACC. It encodes CASSLTSGRGET. The complete CDR3 sequence is CASSLTSGRGETQYF.

As concerns this clone: The read stops 3 residues short of the end of the CDR3; the missing end is completed from the germline J gene. The rearrangement uses TRBV5-1 and TRBJ1-5; D is perhaps TRBD1 (6 bases). The CDR3 is 15 amino acids. Trimming shortened V by 1 base and J by 0 bases, and 8 bases separated the two germline ends. Germline V gives CDR1 SGHRS, CDR2 YFSETQ. The CDR3 region is CASSLTGNSNQPQHF. Partial CDR3 DNA: TGCGCCAGCAGCTTGACAGGGAATAGCAATCAGCCC.

The CDR3 region is CASSFPNGQSTDTQYF. Incomplete CDR3 DNA: TGTGCCAGCAGTTTCCCAAACGGACAGAGCACAGATACG. The rearrangement uses TRBV28 and TRBJ2-3; weak D call: TRBD1 (6 bases). The sequence runs out 3 residues before the end of the CDR3; the remainder is reconstructed from the germline J gene. Trimming removed 3 bases at V and 0 bases at J, with 13 bases between. Germline CDR1 is MDHEN and CDR2 is SYDVKM. The CDR3 consists of 16 residues.